The 3 T cell receptor beta chains below come from one sample, sequenced in a study of blood T cell repertoires in COVID-19. Only in-frame clones appear in the TCRdb table, and some are missing; sequencing was by immunoSEQ multiplex PCR. Among fewer than 100,000 clones listed, 85% to 90% were seen once. Sequencing input: peripheral blood. The origin of the receptors is a human donor in a cohort sampled during active COVID-19.

The chain carries TRBV5-1 and TRBJ2-1; 10 bases are shared with TRBD2. With 1 base clipped from V and 7 bases from J, the junction kept 14 bases outside the gene matches. The CDR3 extends over 18 amino acids. Germline V gives CDR1 SGHRS, CDR2 YFSETQ. The CDR3 DNA reads TGCGCCAGCAGCTTGTACCCCCCCGGGACTAGCGAGTTAAATGAGCAGTTCTTC. This translates into CASSLYPPGTSELNEQFF.

The V and J genes are TRBV10-2 and TRBJ2-5; maybe TRBD1 (6 bases). This CDR3 spans 14 amino acids. Germline V gene lookup returns CDR1 WSHSY and CDR2 SAAADI. V lost 6 bases and J lost 5, with 16 bases in between. The CDR3 coding sequence is TGCGCCAGCAGCGCATACAGGGTTTGGGAGACCCAGTACTTC. Amino acids: CASSAYRVWETQYF.

The chain couples TRBV7-8 to TRBJ2-5, with 9 bases matching TRBD1. In germline, CDR1 is SGHVS, CDR2 FQNEAQ. J gave up 4 bases and V 1 base, and 13 bases lay outside the gene matches. The CDR3 is 18 amino acids. The CDR3 loop reads CASSLVSRLTGGGETQYF. The CDR3 region has the DNA TGTGCCAGCAGCTTAGTCTCGCGGTTGACAGGGGGTGGAGAGACCCAGTACTTC.